This entry concerns a single T cell receptor (beta chain). Its target is not known. The source of the sample is a study of T cell repertoires in cytomegalovirus infection. The wider study: HLA-B-restricted CMV epitopes that are well studied were used alongside recently identified HLA-C-restricted ones. Study-level points and caveats: Predominance within the ex vivo response was attributable to HLA-C-restricted CMV-specific TCR beta clonotypes. The study identified carriers of CMV plus the relevant HLA from cumulative public TCR beta family frequency.

TCRdb reprocessed the reads via MiXCR and lists one record per CDR3 protein. The data contain approximately 70,000 distinct CDR3 sequences, 20% of them singletons. The CDR3 consists of 14 residues. Between the trimmed V and J ends, which lost 4 bases and 4 bases, there was a span of 13 bases. The germline gives CDR1 SGHVS, CDR2 FNYEAQ. The material was CD8+ T cells from cultured PBMCs, obtained from culture after CMV antigen stimulation. The J gene is TRBJ1-1, the V gene TRBV7-6; perhaps TRBD1 as D (6 bases). The sequence came from a human donor in good health (CMV status not recorded). Some clones in this sample may be carry-over from other donors' samples. The CDR3 region is CASSSSGGLTEAFF. The DNA for the CDR3 is TGTGCCAGCAGCTCCAGCGGGGGCCTCACTGAAGCTTTCTTT.